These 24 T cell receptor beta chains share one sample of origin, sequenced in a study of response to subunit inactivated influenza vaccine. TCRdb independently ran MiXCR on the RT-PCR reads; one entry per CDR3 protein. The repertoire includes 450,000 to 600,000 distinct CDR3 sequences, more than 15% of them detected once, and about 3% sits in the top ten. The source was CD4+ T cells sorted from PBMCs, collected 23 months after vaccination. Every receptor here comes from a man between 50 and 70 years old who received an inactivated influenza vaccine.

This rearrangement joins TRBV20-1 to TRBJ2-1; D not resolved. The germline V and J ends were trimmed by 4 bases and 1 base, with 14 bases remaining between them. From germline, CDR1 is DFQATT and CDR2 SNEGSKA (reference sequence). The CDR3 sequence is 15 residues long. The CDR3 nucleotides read TGCAGTGCTAAACCTCCGGTCCCATCCTACAATGAGCAGTTCTTC. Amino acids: CSAKPPVPSYNEQFF.

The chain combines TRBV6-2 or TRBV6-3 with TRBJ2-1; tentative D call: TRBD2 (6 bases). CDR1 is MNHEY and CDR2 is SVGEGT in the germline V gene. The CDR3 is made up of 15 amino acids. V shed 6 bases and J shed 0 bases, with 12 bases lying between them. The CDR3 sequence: CASSRPGSSYNEQFF. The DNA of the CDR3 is TGTGCCAGCAGCCGACCCGGGAGCTCCTACAATGAGCAGTTCTTC.

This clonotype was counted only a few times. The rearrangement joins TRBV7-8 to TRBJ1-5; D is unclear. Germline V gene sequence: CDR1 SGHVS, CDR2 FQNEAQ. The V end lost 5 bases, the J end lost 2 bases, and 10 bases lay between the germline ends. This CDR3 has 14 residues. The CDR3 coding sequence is TGTGCCAGCAGCCCAGGTTCTGGCAATCAGCCCCAGCATTTT. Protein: CASSPGSGNQPQHF.

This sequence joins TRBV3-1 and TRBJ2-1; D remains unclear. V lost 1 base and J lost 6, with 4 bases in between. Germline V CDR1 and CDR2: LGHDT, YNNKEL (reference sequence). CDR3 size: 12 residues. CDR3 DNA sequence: TGTGCCAGCAGCCAAGGACTCAATGAGCAGTTCTTC. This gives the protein CASSQGLNEQFF.

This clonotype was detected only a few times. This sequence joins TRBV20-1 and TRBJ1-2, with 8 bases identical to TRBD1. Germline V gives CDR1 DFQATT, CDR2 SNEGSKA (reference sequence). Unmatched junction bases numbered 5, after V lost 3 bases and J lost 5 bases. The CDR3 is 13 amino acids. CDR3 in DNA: TGCAGTGCTAGGGGACAGGCGGCGTATGGCTACACCTTC. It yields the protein CSARGQAAYGYTF.

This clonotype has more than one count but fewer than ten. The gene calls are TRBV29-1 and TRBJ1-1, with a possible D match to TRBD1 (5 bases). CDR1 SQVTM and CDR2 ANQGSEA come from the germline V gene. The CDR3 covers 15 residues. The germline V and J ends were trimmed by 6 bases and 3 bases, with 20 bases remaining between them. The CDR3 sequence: CSVEISRVGDTEAFF. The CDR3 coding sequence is TGCAGCGTCGAGATATCCAGGGTCGGGGACACTGAAGCTTTCTTT.

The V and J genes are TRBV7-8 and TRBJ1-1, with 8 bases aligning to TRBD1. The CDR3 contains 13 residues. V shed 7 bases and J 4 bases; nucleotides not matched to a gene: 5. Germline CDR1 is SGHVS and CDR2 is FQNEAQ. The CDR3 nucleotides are TGTGCCAGCACTCCAGACAGGGGCACTGAAGCTTTCTTT. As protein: CASTPDRGTEAFF.

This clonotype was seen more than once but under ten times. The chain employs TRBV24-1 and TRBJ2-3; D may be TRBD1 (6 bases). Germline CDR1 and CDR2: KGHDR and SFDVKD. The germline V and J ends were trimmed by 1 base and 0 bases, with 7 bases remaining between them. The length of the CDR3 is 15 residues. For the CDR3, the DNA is TGTGCCACCAGTGATTTCACAGGGAGCACAGATACGCAGTATTTT. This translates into CATSDFTGSTDTQYF.

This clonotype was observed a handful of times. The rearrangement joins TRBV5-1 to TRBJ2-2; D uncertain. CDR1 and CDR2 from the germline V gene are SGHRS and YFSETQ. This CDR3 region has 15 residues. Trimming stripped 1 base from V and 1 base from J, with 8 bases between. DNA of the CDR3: TGCGCCAGCAGCTTGAGTCCAGAGAACACCGGGGAGCTGTTTTTT. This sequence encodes CASSLSPENTGELFF.

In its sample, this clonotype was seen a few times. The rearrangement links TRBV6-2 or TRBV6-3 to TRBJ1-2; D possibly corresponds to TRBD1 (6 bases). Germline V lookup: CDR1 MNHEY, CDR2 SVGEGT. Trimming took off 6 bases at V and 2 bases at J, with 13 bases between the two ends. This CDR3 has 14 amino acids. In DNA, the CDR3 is TGTGCCAGCAGCCAAGGGACATCCAACTATGGCTACACCTTC. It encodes CASSQGTSNYGYTF.

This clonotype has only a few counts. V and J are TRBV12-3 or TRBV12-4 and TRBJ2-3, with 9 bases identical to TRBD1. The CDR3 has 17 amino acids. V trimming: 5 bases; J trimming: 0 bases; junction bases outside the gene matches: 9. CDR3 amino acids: CASSRQVQGASTDTQYF. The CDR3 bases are TGTGCCAGCAGTCGACAAGTACAGGGGGCTAGCACAGATACGCAGTATTTT.

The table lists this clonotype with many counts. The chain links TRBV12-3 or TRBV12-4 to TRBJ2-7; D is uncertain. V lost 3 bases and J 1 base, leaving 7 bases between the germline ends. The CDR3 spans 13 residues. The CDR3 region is CASSFDVSYEQYF. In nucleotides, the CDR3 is TGTGCCAGCAGTTTTGACGTATCCTACGAGCAGTACTTC.

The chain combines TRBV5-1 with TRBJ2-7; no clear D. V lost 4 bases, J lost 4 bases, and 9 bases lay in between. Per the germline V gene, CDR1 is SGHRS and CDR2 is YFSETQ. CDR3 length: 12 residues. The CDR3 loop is CASSQEQYEQYF. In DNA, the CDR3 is TGCGCCAGCAGCCAAGAACAGTACGAGCAGTACTTC.

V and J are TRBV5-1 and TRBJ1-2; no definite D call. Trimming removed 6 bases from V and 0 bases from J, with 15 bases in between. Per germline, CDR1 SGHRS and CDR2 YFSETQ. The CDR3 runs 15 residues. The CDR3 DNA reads TGCGCCAGCACCCCACGGGCAGGATCTAACTATGGCTACACCTTC. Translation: CASTPRAGSNYGYTF. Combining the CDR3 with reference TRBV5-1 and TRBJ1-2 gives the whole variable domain KAGVTQTPRYLIKTRGQQVTLSCSPISGHRSVSWYQQTPGQGLQFLFEYFSETQRNKGNFPGRFSGRQFSNSRSEMNVSTLELGDSALYLCASTPRAGSNYGYTFGSGTRLTVV.

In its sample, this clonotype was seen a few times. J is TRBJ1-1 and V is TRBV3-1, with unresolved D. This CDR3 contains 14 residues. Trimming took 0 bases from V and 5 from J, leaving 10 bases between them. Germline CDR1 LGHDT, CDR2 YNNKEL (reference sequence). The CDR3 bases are TGTGCCAGCAGCCAAGATCAAGGTAGGACTGAAGCTTTCTTT. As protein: CASSQDQGRTEAFF.

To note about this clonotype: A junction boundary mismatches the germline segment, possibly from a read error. The CDR3 is CCARNNRGRFSQETQYF. The DNA for the CDR3 is TGCTGTGCTAGAAACAACAGGGGACGATTTTCCCAAGAGACCCAGTACTTC. The chain uses TRBV20-1 and TRBJ2-5, with 7 bases fitting TRBD1. Germline V gene lookup returns CDR1 DFQATT and CDR2 SNEGSKA (reference sequence). The CDR3 covers 17 residues.

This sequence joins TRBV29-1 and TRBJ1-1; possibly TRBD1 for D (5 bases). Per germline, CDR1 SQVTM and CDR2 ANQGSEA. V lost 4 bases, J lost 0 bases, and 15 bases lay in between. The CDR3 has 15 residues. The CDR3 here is CSVGRTRGMNTEAFF. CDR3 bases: TGCAGCGTTGGAAGGACACGCGGCATGAACACTGAAGCTTTCTTT.

The DNA for the CDR3 is TGTGCCAGCAGTTACTTACAGGGTAACGGCTACACCTTC. As protein: CASSYLQGNGYTF. This chain connects TRBV6-2 or TRBV6-3 to TRBJ1-2; D is perhaps TRBD1 (6 bases). Trimming removed 1 base from V and 8 bases from J, with 11 bases in between. Germline V gene sequence: CDR1 MNHEY, CDR2 SVGEGT. The CDR3 runs 13 residues.

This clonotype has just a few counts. The CDR3 spells CASNSWGNQPQHF. The CDR3 DNA reads as TGTGCCAGCAACTCGTGGGGAAATCAGCCCCAGCATTTT. The V gene is TRBV6-2 or TRBV6-3, the J gene TRBJ1-5; D is uncertain. V was shortened by 7 bases and J by 4 bases, with 11 bases between the two germline ends. Looked up from germline, CDR1 is MNHEY and CDR2 is SVGEGT. The CDR3 has 13 amino acids.

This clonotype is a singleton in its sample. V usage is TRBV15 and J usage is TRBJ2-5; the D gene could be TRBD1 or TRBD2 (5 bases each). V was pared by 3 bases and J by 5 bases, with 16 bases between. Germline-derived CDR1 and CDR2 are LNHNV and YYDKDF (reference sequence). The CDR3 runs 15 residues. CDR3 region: CATSRRTQGVETQYF. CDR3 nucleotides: TGTGCCACCAGCAGGCGGACCCAGGGAGTGGAGACCCAGTACTTC.

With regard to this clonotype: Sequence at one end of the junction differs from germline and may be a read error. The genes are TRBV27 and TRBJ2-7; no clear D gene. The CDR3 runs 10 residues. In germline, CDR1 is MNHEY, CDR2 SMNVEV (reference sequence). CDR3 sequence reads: CASSFVGIDF. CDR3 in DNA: TGTGCCAGCAGTTTCGTGGGGATAGACTTC.

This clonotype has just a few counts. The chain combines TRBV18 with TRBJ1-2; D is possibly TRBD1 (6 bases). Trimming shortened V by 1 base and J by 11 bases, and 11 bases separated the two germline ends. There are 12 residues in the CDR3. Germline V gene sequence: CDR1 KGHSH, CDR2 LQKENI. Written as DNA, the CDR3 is TGTGCCAGCTCACCACGAAACAGGGATTACACCTTC. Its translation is CASSPRNRDYTF.

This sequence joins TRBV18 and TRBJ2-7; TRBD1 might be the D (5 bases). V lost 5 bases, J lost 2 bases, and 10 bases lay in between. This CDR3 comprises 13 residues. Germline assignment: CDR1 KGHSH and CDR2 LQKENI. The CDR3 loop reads CASSSQGTYEQYF. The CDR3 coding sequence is TGTGCCAGCTCATCTCAGGGAACCTACGAGCAGTACTTC.

CDR3 DNA: TGTGCCAGGGTTTCGACTATCCAGTACCAAGAGACCCAGTACTTC. As protein: CARVSTIQYQETQYF. The chain employs TRBV6-1 and TRBJ2-5; D perhaps matches TRBD2 (5 bases). V shed 9 bases and J shed 0 bases, with 17 bases lying between them. The CDR3 is 15 amino acids. Per the germline V gene, CDR1 is MNHNS and CDR2 is SASEGT.